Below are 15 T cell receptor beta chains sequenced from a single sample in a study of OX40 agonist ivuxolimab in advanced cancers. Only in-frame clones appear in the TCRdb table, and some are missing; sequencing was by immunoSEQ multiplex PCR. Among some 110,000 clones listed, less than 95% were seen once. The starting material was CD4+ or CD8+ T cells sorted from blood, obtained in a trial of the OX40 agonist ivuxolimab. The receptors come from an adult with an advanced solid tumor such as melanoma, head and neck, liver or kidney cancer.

The CDR3 sequence: CASSSGLAGGADTQYF. DNA of the CDR3: TGTGCCAGCAGCTCCGGACTAGCGGGAGGGGCAGATACGCAGTATTTT. The gene calls are TRBV7-2 and TRBJ2-3, with 15 bases matching TRBD2. The germline V gene encodes CDR1 SGHTA and CDR2 FQGNSA. Trimming cost V 4 bases and J 4 bases; bases outside gene matches: 3. The CDR3 covers 16 residues.

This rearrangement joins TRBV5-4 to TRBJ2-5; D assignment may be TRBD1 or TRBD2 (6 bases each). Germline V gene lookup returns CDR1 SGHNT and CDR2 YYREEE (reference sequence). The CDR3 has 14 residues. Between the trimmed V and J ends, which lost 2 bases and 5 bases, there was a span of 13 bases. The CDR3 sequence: CASSFYTGRETQYF. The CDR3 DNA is TGTGCCAGCAGCTTTTATACAGGGAGGGAGACCCAGTACTTC.

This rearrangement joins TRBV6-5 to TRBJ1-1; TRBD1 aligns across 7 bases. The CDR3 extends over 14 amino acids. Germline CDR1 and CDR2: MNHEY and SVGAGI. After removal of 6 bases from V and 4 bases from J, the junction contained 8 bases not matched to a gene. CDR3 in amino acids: CASRTTGVPTEAFF. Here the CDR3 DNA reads TGTGCCAGCAGGACAACAGGGGTTCCCACTGAAGCTTTCTTT.

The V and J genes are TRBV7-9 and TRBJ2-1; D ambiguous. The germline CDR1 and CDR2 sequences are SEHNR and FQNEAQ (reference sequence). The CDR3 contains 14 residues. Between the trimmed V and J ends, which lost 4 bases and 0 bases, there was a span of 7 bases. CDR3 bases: TGTGCCAGCAGCTACGCAAGCTCCTACAATGAGCAGTTCTTC. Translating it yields CASSYASSYNEQFF.

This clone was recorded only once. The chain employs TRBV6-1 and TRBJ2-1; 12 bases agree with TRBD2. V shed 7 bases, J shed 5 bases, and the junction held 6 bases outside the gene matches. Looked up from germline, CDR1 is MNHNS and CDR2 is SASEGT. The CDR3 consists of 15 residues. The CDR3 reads CASTRTSGTDNEQFF. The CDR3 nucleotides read TGTGCCAGCACCAGGACTAGCGGGACAGACAATGAGCAGTTCTTC.

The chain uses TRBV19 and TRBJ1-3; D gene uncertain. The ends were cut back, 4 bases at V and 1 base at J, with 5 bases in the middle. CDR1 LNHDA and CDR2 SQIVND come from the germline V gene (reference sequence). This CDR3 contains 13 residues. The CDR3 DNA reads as TGTGCCAGTAGTACAGTTTCTGGAAACACCATATATTTT. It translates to CASSTVSGNTIYF.

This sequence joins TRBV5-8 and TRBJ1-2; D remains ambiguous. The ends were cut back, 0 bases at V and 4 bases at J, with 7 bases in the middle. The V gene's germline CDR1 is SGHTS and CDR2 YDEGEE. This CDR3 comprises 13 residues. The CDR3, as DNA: TGTGCCAGCAGCTTGGGGTTGAGCTATGGCTACACCTTC. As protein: CASSLGLSYGYTF.

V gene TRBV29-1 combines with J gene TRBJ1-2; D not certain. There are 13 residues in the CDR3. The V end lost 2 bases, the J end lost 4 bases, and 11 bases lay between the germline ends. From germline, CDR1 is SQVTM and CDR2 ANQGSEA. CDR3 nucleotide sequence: TGCAGCGTTGAACGCGTCGCCCGCTATGGCTACACCTTC. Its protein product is CSVERVARYGYTF.

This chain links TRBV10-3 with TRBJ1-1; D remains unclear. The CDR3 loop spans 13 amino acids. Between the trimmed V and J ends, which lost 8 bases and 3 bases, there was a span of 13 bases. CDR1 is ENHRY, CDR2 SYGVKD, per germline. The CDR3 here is CAIRGRADTEAFF. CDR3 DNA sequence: TGTGCCATCCGTGGGAGGGCTGACACTGAAGCTTTCTTT.

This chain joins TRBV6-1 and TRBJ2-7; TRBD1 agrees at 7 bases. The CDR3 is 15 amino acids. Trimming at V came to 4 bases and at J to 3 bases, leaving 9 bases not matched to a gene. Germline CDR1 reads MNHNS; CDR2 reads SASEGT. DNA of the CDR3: TGTGCCAGCAGTGTCAGAGGGGGACAGAGCTACGAGCAGTACTTC. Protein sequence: CASSVRGGQSYEQYF.

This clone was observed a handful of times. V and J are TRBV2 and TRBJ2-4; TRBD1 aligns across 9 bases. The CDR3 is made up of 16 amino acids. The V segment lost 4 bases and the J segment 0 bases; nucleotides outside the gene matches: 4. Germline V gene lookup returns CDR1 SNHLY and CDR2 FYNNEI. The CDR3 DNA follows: TGTGCCAGCAGTGGGGACAGGGAGATAGCCAAAAACATTCAGTACTTC. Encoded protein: CASSGDREIAKNIQYF.

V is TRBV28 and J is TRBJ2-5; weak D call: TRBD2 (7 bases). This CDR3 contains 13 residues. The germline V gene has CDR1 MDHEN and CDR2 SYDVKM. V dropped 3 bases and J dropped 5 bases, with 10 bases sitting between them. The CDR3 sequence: CASSLGGQETQYF. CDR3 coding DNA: TGTGCCAGCAGTTTGGGGGGGCAGGAGACCCAGTACTTC.

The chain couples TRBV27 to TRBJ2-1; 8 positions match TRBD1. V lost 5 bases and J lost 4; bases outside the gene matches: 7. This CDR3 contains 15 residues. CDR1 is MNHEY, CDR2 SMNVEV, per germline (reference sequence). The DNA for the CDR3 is TGTGCCAGCAGTCCGTCCAGGGGGCTGTACAATGAGCAGTTCTTC. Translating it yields CASSPSRGLYNEQFF.

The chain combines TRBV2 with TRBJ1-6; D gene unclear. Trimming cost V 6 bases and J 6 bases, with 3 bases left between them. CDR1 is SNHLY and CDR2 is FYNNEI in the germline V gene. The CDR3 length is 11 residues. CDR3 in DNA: TGTGCCAGCAGCGTTAATTCACCCCTCCACTTT. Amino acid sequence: CASSVNSPLHF.

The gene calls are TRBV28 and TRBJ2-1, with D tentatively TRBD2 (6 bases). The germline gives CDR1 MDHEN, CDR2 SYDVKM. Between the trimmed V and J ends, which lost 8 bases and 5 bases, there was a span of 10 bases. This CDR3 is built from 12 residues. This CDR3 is CASRDWDNEQFF. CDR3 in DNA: TGTGCCAGCCGGGACTGGGACAATGAGCAGTTCTTC. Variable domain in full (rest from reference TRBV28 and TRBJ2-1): DVKVTQSSRYLVKRTGEKVFLECVQDMDHENMFWYRQDPGLGLRLIYFSYDVKMKEKGDIPEGYSVSREKKERFSLILESASTNQTSMYLCASRDWDNEQFFGPGTRLTVL.